The present T cell receptor (beta chain) was sequenced within a study of CXCR3-negative and CXCR3-positive naive CD8 T cells (dated by TCRdb to about 2019). Concerning the study at large: In total, 130 million to 150 million TRB reads were obtained, or roughly 1.5 +/- 0.3 million reads per library. Diversity and physicochemical repertoire analyses covered roughly ten donors pooled from two independent experiments. TRBV-TRBJ cluster analysis included naive subsets from a handful of donors and memory cells from 3 donors.

Notes on this clonotype: Its antigen remains unidentified.

Each CD8+ T cell subset was flow-sorted in triplicate, with fewer than 350,000 cells per subset placed directly into RLT lysis buffer. Naive CD8+ T cells were defined stringently as CD45RO-CCR7+CD27+CD95- to exclude memory contaminants. Peripheral blood mononuclear cells were isolated from buffy coats using standard density gradient centrifugation. Naive CXCR3-negative and CXCR3-positive CD8+ T cells were flow-sorted on a FACSAria III. Total RNA was extracted from sorted cells with an RNeasy Mini Kit. What the authors observed across the whole study: TRB CDR3s from CXCR3-positive naive cells showed higher hydrophobicity (lower Kidera factor 4), lower energy, and higher strength and volume indices than CXCR3-negative naive cells. Because surface CD5, which is linked to self-reactivity in mice, was comparable between the naive subsets, TCR interaction strength was also inferred from the physicochemical properties of TRB CDR3s. Similar TRBV-TRBJ usage was shown by naive CXCR3-negative and CXCR3-positive cells from the same donor, whereas distinct patterns were shown by memory cells. Because CXCR3 expression was partially decreased after cryopreservation, freshly isolated PBMCs were used for most assays. Both naive subsets had comparably high repertoire diversity, while memory CD8+ T cells had much lower repertoire diversity.

Via the germline V gene, CDR1 is MNHEY and CDR2 SVGEGT. From cysteine to phenylalanine, the CDR3 is 13 amino acids long. DNA is not recorded here. The sequencer was a NextSeq 550. The Human TCR Profiling Kit (MiLaboratory) was used to make UMI-labeled 5' RACE TRB cDNA libraries. cDNA synthesis used the entire amount of extracted RNA, and PCR amplification then used the entire amount of cDNA produced. Libraries were prepared in parallel using an identical number of PCR cycles. The paper's processing steps were these. About 53,000 +/- 9,400 unique UMI-labeled TRB cDNA molecules per library were extracted with MIGEC and MiXCR, with at least two reads per UMI required. Each library averaged roughly 36,000 +/- 9,600 functional in-frame TRB CDR3 nucleotide clonotypes without stop codons. After downsampling to 5000 UMI-labeled TRB molecules per sample, diversity metrics such as normalized Shannon-Wiener and Chao1 were calculated in VDJtools. For the central five CDR3 residues, VDJtools calculated physicochemical properties weighted by clonotype size, namely interaction energy, strength, volume and Kidera factor 4. TCRdb reprocessed the reads, and each CDR3 protein sequence is entered once, without DNA. None of the V and J calls come from the authors' own analysis; TCRdb made them. The sample's records list about 150,000 distinct CDR3 sequences. About 0.44% of the sample goes to the ten largest clones.

The sequence was collected from a human donor in good health. Some clones in this sample may be carry-over from other donors' samples. The sample comprised naive CXCR3+ CD8+ T cells from blood. Read against the paper, the sample's cell subset or site label means: CD45RO-CCR7+CD27+CD95- naive CD8+ T cells expressing CXCR3 (TNR3+). Recombination joined TRBV6-2 or TRBV6-3 with TRBJ1-1; without DNA, the TCRdb call of TRBD1 cannot be checked. The CDR3: CPKDRGLYAEAFF.